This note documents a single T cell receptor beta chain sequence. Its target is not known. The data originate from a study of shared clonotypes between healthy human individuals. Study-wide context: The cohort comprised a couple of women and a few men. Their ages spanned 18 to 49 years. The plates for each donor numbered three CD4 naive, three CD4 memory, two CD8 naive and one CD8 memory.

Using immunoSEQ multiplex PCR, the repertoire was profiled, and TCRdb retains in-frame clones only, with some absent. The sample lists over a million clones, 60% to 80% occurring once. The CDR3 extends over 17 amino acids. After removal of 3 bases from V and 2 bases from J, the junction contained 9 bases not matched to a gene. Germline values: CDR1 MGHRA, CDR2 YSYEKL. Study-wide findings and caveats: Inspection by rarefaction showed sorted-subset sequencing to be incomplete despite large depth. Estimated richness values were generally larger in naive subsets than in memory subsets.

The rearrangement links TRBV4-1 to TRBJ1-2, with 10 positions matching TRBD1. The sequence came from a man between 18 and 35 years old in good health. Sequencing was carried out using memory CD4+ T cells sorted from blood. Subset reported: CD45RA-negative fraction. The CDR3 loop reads CASSQAPPGQGNYGYTF. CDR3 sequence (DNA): TGCGCCAGCAGCCAGGCTCCTCCGGGACAGGGGAACTATGGCTACACCTTC.